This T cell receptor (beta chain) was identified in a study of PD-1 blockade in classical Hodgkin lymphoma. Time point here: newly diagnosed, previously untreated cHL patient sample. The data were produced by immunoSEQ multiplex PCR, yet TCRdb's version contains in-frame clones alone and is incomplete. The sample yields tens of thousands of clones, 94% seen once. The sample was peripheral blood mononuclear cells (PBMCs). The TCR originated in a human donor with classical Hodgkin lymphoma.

The CDR3 coding sequence is TGTGCCAGCAGTGTAACCGGACAGCGTACAATGGATACGCAGTATTTT. The encoded protein is CASSVTGQRTMDTQYF. The V gene is TRBV27, the J gene TRBJ2-3, with D tentatively TRBD1 (6 bases). V was cut by 5 bases and J by 6 bases, with 21 bases left in between. There are 16 residues in the CDR3. CDR1 MNHEY and CDR2 SMNVEV come from the germline V gene (reference sequence).